Listed here are 12 T cell receptor beta chains from one sample, sequenced in a study of STAT5B mutations in CD4+ large granular lymphocyte leukemia. Generated by immunoSEQ multiplex PCR, the TCRdb table keeps only in-frame clones and is missing some. The table records 25,000 to 35,000 clones, approximately 69% of them present only once. Sample: CD4+ T cells from blood buffy coats. These receptors originate from a human donor in good health.

This clone came up a few times. This chain connects TRBV4-2 to TRBJ2-4, with 9 bases that match TRBD2. Germline V lookup: CDR1 LGHNA, CDR2 YNFKEQ. V lost 0 bases, J lost 8 bases, and 11 bases stayed unmatched. The CDR3 totals 17 residues. CDR3 bases: TGTGCCAGCAGCCAAGAGGCAGGTGTAGCGGGAGCGGACATTCAGTACTTC. Protein sequence: CASSQEAGVAGADIQYF.

The chain combines TRBV5-4 with TRBJ2-7; D call uncertain. This CDR3 is 11 amino acids long. CDR1 and CDR2 from the germline V gene are SGHNT and YYREEE (reference sequence). Trimming cost V 1 base and J 5 bases, with 4 bases left between them. The CDR3 reads CASSLRDEQYF. The CDR3 DNA follows: TGTGCCAGCAGCTTGCGAGACGAGCAGTACTTC. Looking up the rest from reference TRBV5-4 and TRBJ2-7 gives the full variable domain: ETGVTQSPTHLIKTRGQQVTLRCSSQSGHNTVSWYQQALGQGPQFIFQYYREEENGRGNFPPRFSGLQFPNYSSELNVNALELDDSALYLCASSLRDEQYFGPGTRLTVT.

The chain recombines TRBV7-2 with TRBJ2-3, with D hard to call. V dropped 2 bases and J dropped 2 bases, with 8 bases sitting between them. The CDR3 sequence is 14 residues long. The germline V gene encodes CDR1 SGHTA and CDR2 FQGNSA. The CDR3 reads CASSLSTITDTQYF. CDR3 bases: TGTGCCAGCAGCTTAAGCACCATCACAGATACGCAGTATTTT.

In this sample, this clone turned up once. The rearrangement uses TRBV18 and TRBJ1-3, with D maybe TRBD1 (5 bases). The ends were cut back, 2 bases at V and 0 bases at J, with 17 bases in the middle. The CDR3 has 18 residues. Germline V gives CDR1 KGHSH, CDR2 LQKENI. This CDR3 is CASSPYYTAQVSGNTIYF. The DNA of the CDR3 is TGTGCCAGCTCACCATATTACACTGCACAGGTCTCTGGAAACACCATATATTTT. Drawing the rest from reference TRBV18 and TRBJ1-3, the complete variable domain is NAGVMQNPRHLVRRRGQEARLRCSPMKGHSHVYWYRQLPEEGLKFMVYLQKENIIDESGMPKERFSAEFPKEGPSILRIQQVVRGDSAAYFCASSPYYTAQVSGNTIYFGEGSWLTVV.

This sequence joins TRBV6-6 and TRBJ2-5; 12 bases agree with TRBD1. After removal of 5 bases from V and 5 bases from J, the junction contained 6 bases not matched to a gene. Germline loops: CDR1 MNHNY, CDR2 SVGAGI (reference sequence). This CDR3 spans 15 amino acids. The CDR3 DNA sequence: TGTGCCAGCAGTATGGGGACAGGGGGCGAGGAGACCCAGTACTTC. Translation: CASSMGTGGEETQYF.

This rearrangement joins TRBV5-1 to TRBJ2-2; TRBD2 matches at 10 bases. Germline loops: CDR1 SGHRS, CDR2 YFSETQ. J gave up 7 bases and V 4 bases, and 13 bases lay outside the gene matches. The CDR3 has 17 amino acids. This CDR3 reads CASSPKERGGSSGELFF. The CDR3 nucleotides are TGCGCCAGCAGCCCGAAAGAGCGGGGGGGCTCGAGCGGGGAGCTGTTTTTT.

CDR3 in DNA: TGTGCCAGCTCACCACGAGGGTCATGGAACACTGAAGCTTTCTTT. The encoded protein is CASSPRGSWNTEAFF. This chain links TRBV18 with TRBJ1-1; D unclear. The CDR3 contains 15 residues. Trimming left V 1 base short and J 1 base short, with 10 bases between. The germline gives CDR1 KGHSH, CDR2 LQKENI.

The rearrangement links TRBV5-1 to TRBJ2-7; D possibly corresponds to TRBD2 (5 bases). V lost 0 bases, J lost 10 bases, and 8 bases lay in between. This CDR3 comprises 11 residues. CDR1 SGHRS and CDR2 YFSETQ come from the germline V gene. The chain's CDR3 is CASSLGRGQYF. Here the CDR3 DNA reads TGCGCCAGCAGCTTGGGACGGGGTCAGTACTTC. The full variable domain, with the rest looked up from reference TRBV5-1 and TRBJ2-7, is KAGVTQTPRYLIKTRGQQVTLSCSPISGHRSVSWYQQTPGQGLQFLFEYFSETQRNKGNFPGRFSGRQFSNSRSEMNVSTLELGDSALYLCASSLGRGQYFGPGTRLTVT.

This CDR3 is CASSVGGAAEAFF. The DNA of the CDR3 is TGTGCCAGCAGTGTAGGAGGGGCCGCTGAAGCTTTCTTT. V usage is TRBV6-1 and J usage is TRBJ1-1; weak D call: TRBD1 (5 bases). CDR3 length: 13 residues. The germline V gene has CDR1 MNHNS and CDR2 SASEGT. The ends were cut back, 4 bases at V and 6 bases at J, with 12 bases in the middle.

This chain links TRBV5-4 with TRBJ1-3; tentative D call: TRBD1 (5 bases). The CDR3 has 16 amino acids. V was trimmed by 5 bases and J by 0 bases, leaving 15 bases between them. Germline values: CDR1 SGHNT, CDR2 YYREEE (reference sequence). The CDR3 sequence is CASRSGGPSSGNTIYF. DNA of the CDR3: TGTGCCAGCAGGAGCGGGGGACCCTCCTCTGGAAACACCATATATTTT. Supplemented by reference TRBV5-4 and TRBJ1-3, the full variable domain reads ETGVTQSPTHLIKTRGQQVTLRCSSQSGHNTVSWYQQALGQGPQFIFQYYREEENGRGNFPPRFSGLQFPNYSSELNVNALELDDSALYLCASRSGGPSSGNTIYFGEGSWLTVV.

The V call is TRBV7-2, the J call TRBJ1-1; maybe TRBD1 (6 bases). In germline, CDR1 is SGHTA, CDR2 FQGNSA. V was clipped by 4 bases and J by 5 bases, with 11 bases between them. This CDR3 is 13 amino acids long. CDR3 sequence: CASSSRGETEAFF. As DNA, the CDR3 is TGTGCCAGCAGCTCAAGGGGGGAGACTGAAGCTTTCTTT.

This chain joins TRBV2 and TRBJ2-1, with 9 bases aligning to TRBD2. Germline-derived CDR1 and CDR2 are SNHLY and FYNNEI. The length of the CDR3 is 15 residues. The J segment lost 7 bases and the V segment lost 3 bases, leaving 7 bases of the junction unmatched. CDR3 nucleotide sequence: TGTGCCAGCAGTGATTCACTAGCGGGTGCGAATGAGCAGTTCTTC. It yields the protein CASSDSLAGANEQFF.